Below, 29 T cell receptor beta chains from the same sample are listed, as sequenced in a study of blood T cell repertoires in COVID-19. Method: immunoSEQ multiplex PCR; TCRdb's copy keeps in-frame clones and lacks some. The table has about 54,000 clones, over 75% seen once. Sample: peripheral blood. Receptor source: a man aged 40-49 years with active COVID-19.

The CDR3 reads CASSWGEGDTEAFF. CDR3 coding DNA: TGTGCCAGCAGCTGGGGGGAGGGGGACACTGAAGCTTTCTTT. V gene TRBV2 combines with J gene TRBJ1-1; weak D call: TRBD1 (6 bases). The V end lost 6 bases, the J end lost 3 bases, and 14 bases lay between the germline ends. The CDR3 covers 14 residues. The germline gives CDR1 SNHLY, CDR2 FYNNEI.

The rearrangement uses TRBV6-2 or TRBV6-3 and TRBJ2-4; D is unclear. The CDR3 runs 15 residues. V shed 4 bases and J shed 0 bases, with 10 bases lying between them. CDR1 and CDR2 (germline): MNHEY, SVGEGT. This CDR3 is CASSSLRGAKNIQYF. In DNA, the CDR3 is TGTGCCAGCAGTTCGCTTCGCGGAGCCAAAAACATTCAGTACTTC.

The CDR3 DNA sequence: TGTGCCAGTAGTATCCTAGGAGAGCAGTTCTTC. This gives the protein CASSILGEQFF. V and J are TRBV19 and TRBJ2-1; D not certain. The CDR3 is 11 residues long. V shed 3 bases and J shed 10 bases, with 7 bases lying between them. Germline CDR1 and CDR2: LNHDA and SQIVND (reference sequence). The full variable domain, completed using reference TRBV19 and TRBJ2-1, is DGGITQSPKYLFRKEGQNVTLSCEQNLNHDAMYWYRQDPGQGLRLIYYSQIVNDFQKGDIAEGYSVSREKKESFPLTVTSAQKNPTAFYLCASSILGEQFFGPGTRLTVL.

This clone was detected only once. The chain joins TRBV5-6 to TRBJ1-1; a weak D match, TRBD1 (6 bases). The CDR3 sequence is 12 residues long. The germline V gene has CDR1 SGHDT and CDR2 YYEEEE. With 6 bases removed from V and 8 bases from J, the gap between germline ends came to 14 bases. The CDR3 sequence is CASTLGGAEAFF. The CDR3 region has the DNA TGTGCCAGCACCCTGGGGGGGGCGGAAGCTTTCTTT.

This chain joins TRBV30 and TRBJ2-5; TRBD1 matches 7 bases. Germline CDR1 is GTSNPN and CDR2 is SVGIG (reference sequence). This CDR3 has 14 amino acids. V was clipped by 8 bases and J by 7 bases; unmatched bases: 16. The CDR3 region has the DNA TGTGCCCACAAGGAGGCATCCCACAGGGGGACCCAGTACTTC. Amino acids: CAHKEASHRGTQYF.

Only a few counts were recorded for this clone. The chain has TRBV9 and TRBJ1-2, with 8 bases lining up with TRBD1. V lost 4 bases, J lost 6 bases, and 11 bases stayed unmatched. The CDR3 is 15 residues long. Germline values: CDR1 SGDLS, CDR2 YYNGEE. The CDR3 DNA follows: TGTGCCAGCAGCCCTGTGGCAGGGGGCTTTAATGGCTACACCTTC. This sequence encodes CASSPVAGGFNGYTF.

V gene TRBV24-1 combines with J gene TRBJ2-2, with 7 positions matching TRBD2. The CDR3 loop spans 14 amino acids. The ends lost 9 bases at V and 0 bases at J; junction bases unmatched: 3. Germline V lookup: CDR1 KGHDR, CDR2 SFDVKD. The CDR3 DNA reads as TGTGCCACCGGGAGGGCCTCGAACACCGGGGAGCTGTTTTTT. Translation: CATGRASNTGELFF.

This chain uses TRBV28 with TRBJ2-7; TRBD2 agrees at 9 bases. This CDR3 contains 17 residues. CDR1 is MDHEN and CDR2 is SYDVKM in the germline V gene. V shed 1 base, J shed 6 bases, and the junction held 13 bases outside the gene matches. The CDR3 DNA sequence: TGTGCCAGCAGTTTATCGAGCGGGGGGACTAGCAGGGTCGAGCAGTACTTC. It codes for CASSLSSGGTSRVEQYF.

The V call is TRBV12-3 or TRBV12-4, the J call TRBJ1-5; D is ambiguous. V was cut by 3 bases and J by 1 base, with 4 bases left in between. This CDR3 spans 13 amino acids. Written as DNA, the CDR3 is TGTGCCAGCAGTTTTCAGAGCAATCAGCCCCAGCATTTT. Translating it yields CASSFQSNQPQHF.

The rearrangement uses TRBV6-5 and TRBJ2-5; 9 bases map to TRBD1. V dropped 5 bases and J dropped 4; count of bases not matched to a gene: 5. This CDR3 contains 14 residues. The germline V gene has CDR1 MNHEY and CDR2 SVGAGI. CDR3 DNA sequence: TGTGCCAGCAGTCCGCGGACAGGGGCAGAGACCCAGTACTTC. Translating gives CASSPRTGAETQYF.

The rearrangement joins TRBV9 to TRBJ2-2, with 7 bases fitting TRBD1. The CDR3 has 15 residues. V lost 2 bases to trimming and J lost 5 bases; unmatched junction nucleotides: 6. Germline lookup yields CDR1 SGDLS and CDR2 YYNGEE. DNA of the CDR3: TGTGCCAGCAGCGTTGGGACAGTTCTAACCGGGGAGCTGTTTTTT. Protein product: CASSVGTVLTGELFF.

This clone has just one count. The V and J genes are TRBV5-6 and TRBJ2-1; TRBD1 is a possible D gene (6 bases). The CDR3 runs 13 residues. The germline CDR1 and CDR2 sequences are SGHDT and YYEEEE. Trimming removed 2 bases at V and 9 bases at J, with 12 bases between. The CDR3 region is CASSLSTGSEQFF. CDR3 DNA: TGTGCCAGCAGCTTATCTACAGGGAGTGAGCAGTTCTTC.

V is TRBV20-1 and J is TRBJ2-1; TRBD2 matches 8 bases. There are 14 residues in the CDR3. Germline V gene sequence: CDR1 DFQATT, CDR2 SNEGSKA (reference sequence). Unmatched junction bases numbered 5, after V lost 3 bases and J lost 4 bases. CDR3 nucleotides: TGCAGTGCTAGTCCGGCGGGAGGATACAATGAGCAGTTCTTC. It specifies CSASPAGGYNEQFF.

This chain connects TRBV30 to TRBJ1-1; TRBD1 matches 7 bases. Germline CDR1 reads GTSNPN; CDR2 reads SVGIG (reference sequence). The CDR3 contains 13 residues. The ends lost 4 bases at V and 1 base at J; junction bases unmatched: 3. The DNA for the CDR3 is TGTGCCTGGACTAGGACAGGGAACACTGAAGCTTTCTTT. Translating it yields CAWTRTGNTEAFF.

V usage is TRBV30 and J usage is TRBJ2-5; D may be TRBD2 (6 bases). This CDR3 has 13 residues. V was trimmed by 4 bases and J by 5 bases, leaving 14 bases between them. Germline V gives CDR1 GTSNPN, CDR2 SVGIG (reference sequence). The CDR3: CAWTGASEETQYF. For the CDR3, the DNA is TGTGCCTGGACTGGGGCTAGCGAGGAGACCCAGTACTTC.

This CDR3 is CASHRRQGTQPQHF. DNA of the CDR3: TGTGCCAGCCACAGGCGGCAGGGCACTCAGCCCCAGCATTTT. The chain joins TRBV28 to TRBJ1-5, with D maybe TRBD1 (5 bases). This CDR3 comprises 14 residues. Trimming pared 8 bases from V and 6 bases from J, leaving 17 bases between. Germline values: CDR1 MDHEN, CDR2 SYDVKM.

In nucleotides, the CDR3 is TGTGCCAGCAGCTTAAGAGATCAGCCCCAGCATTTT. Its translation: CASSLRDQPQHF. The chain employs TRBV7-2 and TRBJ1-5, with D unclear. The CDR3 consists of 12 residues. The germline V gene has CDR1 SGHTA and CDR2 FQGNSA. V shed 2 bases and J shed 5 bases, with 4 bases lying between them.

This chain connects TRBV11-3 to TRBJ2-5, with TRBD2 as a possible D gene (6 bases). V was cut by 4 bases and J by 2 bases, with 11 bases left in between. The CDR3 contains 14 residues. Germline loops: CDR1 SGHNT, CDR2 YENEEA. CDR3 loop: CASSSGTLQETQYF. CDR3 nucleotides: TGTGCCAGCAGCTCGGGGACTTTACAAGAGACCCAGTACTTC.

This chain links TRBV20-1 with TRBJ1-5; 9 bases are shared with TRBD1. With V trimmed by 3 bases and J by 10 bases, 13 bases remained unmatched. Germline CDR1 reads DFQATT; CDR2 reads SNEGSKA (reference sequence). The CDR3 runs 15 residues. The CDR3 nucleotides are TGCAGTGCTAGTCCTCCGGGGACAGGGTTGCGACCCCAGCATTTT. It translates to CSASPPGTGLRPQHF.

This chain uses TRBV5-4 with TRBJ2-3; 9 positions agree with TRBD2. Germline V gene sequence: CDR1 SGHNT, CDR2 YYREEE (reference sequence). CDR3 length equals 16 residues. V lost 0 bases and J lost 5; bases outside the gene matches: 7. CDR3 amino acids: CASSLETSGPLDTQYF. The CDR3 region has the DNA TGTGCCAGCAGCTTGGAAACTAGCGGGCCATTAGATACGCAGTATTTT.

The chain combines TRBV7-2 with TRBJ2-1, with D perhaps TRBD2 (6 bases). Germline values: CDR1 SGHTA, CDR2 FQGNSA. This CDR3 has 16 amino acids. V shed 5 bases and J shed 0 bases, with 14 bases lying between them. CDR3 sequence reads: CASSQLSGSSYNEQFF. In nucleotides, the CDR3 is TGTGCCAGCAGCCAACTTAGCGGAAGCTCCTACAATGAGCAGTTCTTC.

The chain combines TRBV24-1 with TRBJ2-3; 9 bases fit TRBD1. The germline V gene has CDR1 KGHDR and CDR2 SFDVKD. V trimming: 6 bases; J trimming: 1 base; junction bases outside the gene matches: 7. There are 16 residues in the CDR3. The DNA of the CDR3 is TGTGCCACCAGTTCTGTCCGGACAGGGGGCACAGATACGCAGTATTTT. Encoded protein: CATSSVRTGGTDTQYF.

The chain couples TRBV30 to TRBJ2-7; D may be TRBD1 (5 bases). This CDR3 comprises 11 residues. Trimming removed 5 bases at V and 3 bases at J, with 8 bases between. CDR1 and CDR2 (germline): GTSNPN, SVGIG (reference sequence). The CDR3 spells CAWSGFYEQYF. CDR3 in DNA: TGTGCCTGGTCAGGGTTCTACGAGCAGTACTTC.

V gene TRBV30 combines with J gene TRBJ1-4; 12 nucleotides align to TRBD1. The CDR3 extends over 16 amino acids. After removal of 1 base from V and 4 bases from J, the junction contained 4 bases not matched to a gene. From germline, CDR1 is GTSNPN and CDR2 SVGIG (reference sequence). The CDR3 nucleotides read TGTGCCTGGAGTGGGGACAGGGGGCATGGTAATGAAAAACTGTTTTTT. Its translation is CAWSGDRGHGNEKLFF.

The chain couples TRBV19 to TRBJ1-5, with D possibly TRBD1 on 5 matching bases. V was clipped by 9 bases and J by 3 bases, with 15 bases between them. Germline V gene lookup returns CDR1 LNHDA and CDR2 SQIVND (reference sequence). CDR3 size: 14 residues. CDR3 DNA sequence: TGTGCCAGCCGGCTAGGGGAGGTCAATCAGCCCCAGCATTTT. Residues: CASRLGEVNQPQHF.

This chain joins TRBV20-1 and TRBJ2-1; D gene unclear. Trimming took off 6 bases at V and 8 bases at J, with 11 bases between the two ends. This CDR3 is built from 11 residues. Germline V gene lookup returns CDR1 DFQATT and CDR2 SNEGSKA (reference sequence). The CDR3 loop is CSAGGADEQFF. Written as DNA, the CDR3 is TGCAGTGCCGGCGGCGCGGATGAGCAGTTCTTC.

This chain connects TRBV7-9 to TRBJ2-5; 7 positions agree with TRBD1. CDR3 length: 13 amino acids. Germline values: CDR1 SEHNR, CDR2 FQNEAQ (reference sequence). The J segment lost 5 bases and the V segment lost 5 bases, leaving 5 bases of the junction unmatched. The CDR3 bases are TGTGCCAGCAGCAGACAGGGCCGGGAGACCCAGTACTTC. Translation: CASSRQGRETQYF.

This clone has just one count. J is TRBJ1-1 and V is TRBV7-9; D is possibly TRBD1 (6 bases). This CDR3 has 15 amino acids. CDR1 is SEHNR, CDR2 FQNEAQ, per germline (reference sequence). V was shortened by 5 bases and J by 1 base, with 14 bases between the two germline ends. The CDR3 nucleotides read TGTGCCAGCAGCACTAGACAGGTGGCGAACACTGAAGCTTTCTTT. It yields the protein CASSTRQVANTEAFF. The full variable domain, rest sourced from reference TRBV7-9 and TRBJ1-1, is DTGVSQNPRHKITKRGQNVTFRCDPISEHNRLYWYRQTLGQGPEFLTYFQNEAQLEKSRLLSDRFSAERPKGSFSTLEIQRTEQGDSAMYLCASSTRQVANTEAFFGQGTRLTVV.

This clone came up once. The rearrangement joins TRBV6-7 to TRBJ2-3; D remains unclear. TRBV6-7 is given ORF status, its function remaining uncertain. The germline V and J ends were trimmed by 2 bases and 2 bases, with 11 bases remaining between them. This CDR3 is built from 15 residues. The CDR3 loop reads CASSYGRLYTDTQYF. CDR3 coding DNA: TGTGCCAGCAGTTACGGCAGACTTTACACAGATACGCAGTATTTT.